This T cell receptor beta chain was sequenced for a study of shared T cell receptors in the human thymus. This table comes from immunoSEQ multiplex PCR, and its TCRdb copy is limited to in-frame clones, with some not included. Here the sample spans roughly 660,000 clones, 88% being singletons. The CDR3 consists of 19 residues. The J segment lost 0 bases and the V segment lost 3 bases, leaving 13 bases of the junction unmatched. In germline, CDR1 is SNHLY, CDR2 FYNNEI. In addition, the sample was reused for a study of human thymus T cells. That paper states: An apparent bias in V and J gene usage was seen in thymic and blood repertoires. Related research examined unrelated individuals and reported that their thymic repertoires overlapped highly.

The source of this sequence is a boy in the first two years of life with a congenital heart defect. Sequenced: thymocytes. The chain has TRBV2 and TRBJ2-1; 8 bases map to TRBD2. Here the CDR3 DNA reads TGTGCCAGCAGTGACAGAAAGAGGCTAGCGGGCATCTCCTACAATGAGCAGTTCTTC. Protein product: CASSDRKRLAGISYNEQFF.